These 19 T cell receptor beta chains share one sample of origin, sequenced in a study of T cell responses to AZD1222 COVID-19 vaccine. The data were produced by immunoSEQ multiplex PCR, yet TCRdb's version contains in-frame clones alone and is incomplete. Of 100,000 to 150,000 clones in the sample, 85% to 90% are singletons; the top ten hold under 25%. The source material was peripheral blood, sampled on day 0 of AZD1222 vaccination. These receptors came from an adult in good health.

The chain's CDR3 is CASSSIRGGTEAFF. The CDR3 DNA is TGTGCCAGCAGCTCAATTAGGGGGGGAACTGAAGCTTTCTTT. The V and J genes are TRBV7-2 and TRBJ1-1; maybe TRBD1 (6 bases). CDR1 and CDR2 from the germline V gene are SGHTA and FQGNSA. The CDR3 extends over 14 amino acids. V was cut by 4 bases and J by 5 bases, with 14 bases left in between.

Comment on this clone: The sample carries other DNA sequences with the same CDR3. J is TRBJ2-2 and V is TRBV5-8, with 10 bases fitting TRBD2. Losses at the gene ends were 2 bases for V and 8 bases for J; bases not matched to a gene: 9. Germline lookup yields CDR1 SGHTS and CDR2 YDEGEE. The CDR3 has 16 residues. CDR3 sequence reads: CASSFGTSATTGELFF. CDR3 DNA sequence: TGTGCCAGCAGCTTTGGGACTAGCGCGACCACTGGGGAGCTGTTTTTT.

The chain links TRBV7-9 to TRBJ2-1, with TRBD2 matching 10 bases. Losses at the gene ends were 5 bases for V and 4 bases for J; bases not matched to a gene: 2. This CDR3 is built from 14 residues. Looked up from germline, CDR1 is SEHNR and CDR2 is FQNEAQ (reference sequence). In nucleotides, the CDR3 is TGTGCCAGCAGCAGGACTAGCGGATACAATGAGCAGTTCTTC. Its protein product is CASSRTSGYNEQFF.

V gene TRBV7-3 combines with J gene TRBJ1-1; a possible D gene is TRBD1 (6 bases). V was cut by 5 bases and J by 7 bases, with 14 bases left in between. Germline-derived CDR1 and CDR2 are SGHTA and FQGTGA. This CDR3 is built from 13 residues. CDR3 DNA sequence: TGTGCCAGCAGCGATAGGAGGGGGAATGAAGCTTTCTTT. Translating it yields CASSDRRGNEAFF.

The rearrangement uses TRBV6-1 and TRBJ1-6; D is undetermined. Trimming cost V 2 bases and J 0 bases, with 11 bases left between them. This CDR3 region has 17 residues. Germline lookup yields CDR1 MNHNS and CDR2 SASEGT. CDR3 sequence (DNA): TGTGCCAGCAGTGAAAGGCAGGCTAGCTCCTATAATTCACCCCTCCACTTT. Encoded protein: CASSERQASSYNSPLHF.

The chain combines TRBV5-1 with TRBJ2-7; D may match TRBD1 or TRBD2 (5 bases each). Trimming removed 1 base from V and 4 bases from J, with 9 bases in between. CDR1 is SGHRS, CDR2 YFSETQ, per germline. This CDR3 region has 13 residues. CDR3 amino acids: CASSLWGGYEQYF. CDR3 nucleotide sequence: TGCGCCAGCAGCTTGTGGGGCGGGTACGAGCAGTACTTC.

This clone was picked up one time. V gene TRBV6-6 combines with J gene TRBJ1-2; no firm D call. The CDR3 has 13 amino acids. Looked up from germline, CDR1 is MNHNY and CDR2 is SVGAGI (reference sequence). Trimming took off 6 bases at V and 4 bases at J, with 12 bases between the two ends. The CDR3 here is CASRAAPTYGYTF. DNA for the CDR3: TGTGCCAGCAGGGCGGCCCCTACCTATGGCTACACCTTC.

The rearrangement links TRBV7-9 to TRBJ2-2; D remains ambiguous. The CDR3 has 15 amino acids. Trimming shortened V by 1 base and J by 5 bases, and 11 bases separated the two germline ends. Germline lookup yields CDR1 SEHNR and CDR2 FQNEAQ (reference sequence). CDR3 sequence (DNA): TGTGCCAGCAGCTTAGATTTAAGGTCAACCGGGGAGCTGTTTTTT. It codes for CASSLDLRSTGELFF.

The gene calls are TRBV11-2 and TRBJ1-4, with 9 bases matching TRBD1. The CDR3 is made up of 16 amino acids. The trim removed 2 bases at V and 5 bases at J, leaving 6 bases unmatched. CDR1 is SGHAT and CDR2 is FQNNGV in the germline V gene. Here the CDR3 DNA reads TGTGCCAGCAGCTTACGCTTGGGGACAGGGAATGAAAAACTGTTTTTT. It yields the protein CASSLRLGTGNEKLFF. Using reference TRBV11-2 and TRBJ1-4 for the parts outside the CDR3, the full variable domain is EAGVAQSPRYKIIEKRQSVAFWCNPISGHATLYWYQQILGQGPKLLIQFQNNGVVDDSQLPKDRFSAERLKGVDSTLKIQPAKLEDSAVYLCASSLRLGTGNEKLFFGSGTQLSVL.

This sequence joins TRBV7-2 and TRBJ1-1; D is uncertain. The V end lost 2 bases, the J end lost 2 bases, and 9 bases lay between the germline ends. This CDR3 spans 14 amino acids. Germline loops: CDR1 SGHTA, CDR2 FQGNSA. The CDR3 DNA is TGTGCCAGCAGCTTAAACGGAAAAAACACTGAAGCTTTCTTT. This encodes CASSLNGKNTEAFF.

This chain joins TRBV19 and TRBJ2-7; D perhaps matches TRBD2 (6 bases). This CDR3 region has 14 residues. CDR1 and CDR2 from the germline V gene are LNHDA and SQIVND (reference sequence). Trimming shortened V by 7 bases and J by 4 bases, and 17 bases separated the two germline ends. CDR3 sequence (DNA): TGTGCCAGTACACCGGGACTGGGAGAGTACGAGCAGTACTTC. The encoded protein is CASTPGLGEYEQYF.

A single count supports this clone. The junction departs from the called germline gene at one end, perhaps through a read error. The V gene is TRBV7-7, the J gene TRBJ2-2; the match to TRBD2 covers 8 bases. The germline gives CDR1 SSHAT, CDR2 FNYEAQ (reference sequence). CDR3 length: 16 residues. In DNA form, the CDR3 reads TGTGCTAGCAGCCGCATCGGGGGGGCGAACACCGGGGAGCTGTTTTTT. Its translation is CASSRIGGANTGELFF. The full variable domain, rest sourced from reference TRBV7-7 and TRBJ2-2, is GAGVSQSPRYKVTKRGQDVTLRCDPISSHATLYWYQQALGQGPEFLTYFNYEAQPDKSGLPSDRFSAERPEGSISTLTIQRTEQRDSAMYRCASSRIGGANTGELFFGEGSRLTVL.

This rearrangement joins TRBV4-2 to TRBJ1-2, with 10 nucleotides matching TRBD1. V gave up 0 bases and J gave up 5 bases; unmatched junction bases: 6. Per the germline V gene, CDR1 is LGHNA and CDR2 is YNFKEQ. This CDR3 region has 16 residues. The CDR3 loop reads CASSQDVTGGRYGYTF. CDR3 nucleotide sequence: TGTGCCAGCAGCCAAGATGTGACAGGGGGCCGGTATGGCTACACCTTC.

The V gene is TRBV19, the J gene TRBJ1-5; possibly TRBD1 for D (6 bases). The CDR3 consists of 15 residues. Germline loops: CDR1 LNHDA, CDR2 SQIVND (reference sequence). V lost 9 bases, J lost 6 bases, and 21 bases lay in between. The CDR3 sequence is CASHEGRGMIQPQHF. CDR3 bases: TGTGCCAGCCATGAGGGCAGGGGAATGATTCAGCCCCAGCATTTT. Combining the CDR3 with reference TRBV19 and TRBJ1-5 gives the whole variable domain DGGITQSPKYLFRKEGQNVTLSCEQNLNHDAMYWYRQDPGQGLRLIYYSQIVNDFQKGDIAEGYSVSREKKESFPLTVTSAQKNPTAFYLCASHEGRGMIQPQHFGDGTRLSIL.

This clone occurred once. The chain links TRBV5-1 to TRBJ1-1; maybe TRBD1 (5 bases). The germline gives CDR1 SGHRS, CDR2 YFSETQ. Between the trimmed V and J ends, which lost 2 bases and 0 bases, there was a span of 11 bases. CDR3 length: 15 amino acids. CDR3 protein: CASSFQGMMNTEAFF. The CDR3 region has the DNA TGCGCCAGCAGCTTCCAGGGAATGATGAACACTGAAGCTTTCTTT.

This chain uses TRBV7-6 with TRBJ1-5; D is undetermined. From germline, CDR1 is SGHVS and CDR2 FNYEAQ. The V end lost 5 bases, the J end lost 6 bases, and 8 bases lay between the germline ends. The length of the CDR3 is 12 residues. The CDR3 DNA reads as TGTGCCAGCAGCGCAGAGGGTCAGCCCCAGCATTTT. It yields the protein CASSAEGQPQHF.

The chain has TRBV2 and TRBJ1-5, with unresolved D. Germline V gene sequence: CDR1 SNHLY, CDR2 FYNNEI. V lost 2 bases, J lost 5 bases, and 19 bases lay in between. This CDR3 spans 17 amino acids. CDR3 DNA: TGTGCCAGCAGTGAACTTACGGCAGCTACGACCCATCAGCCCCAGCATTTT. Residues: CASSELTAATTHQPQHF. Supplemented by reference TRBV2 and TRBJ1-5, the full variable domain reads EPEVTQTPSHQVTQMGQEVILRCVPISNHLYFYWYRQILGQKVEFLVSFYNNEISEKSEIFDDQFSVERPDGSNFTLKIRSTKLEDSAMYFCASSELTAATTHQPQHFGDGTRLSIL.

This clone appeared a single time. V and J are TRBV6-2 or TRBV6-3 and TRBJ1-2; D is possibly TRBD1 (6 bases). CDR3 length equals 14 residues. Germline values: CDR1 MNHEY, CDR2 SVGEGT. Trimming left V 0 bases short and J 7 bases short, with 12 bases between. The CDR3 DNA is TGTGCCAGCAGTTACTCGACGGGGGCGAGTGGCTACACCTTC. This translates into CASSYSTGASGYTF.

In this sample, this clone turned up a few times. The rearrangement links TRBV4-3 to TRBJ1-2; D might be TRBD1 (6 bases). This CDR3 spans 15 amino acids. V was shortened by 0 bases and J by 5 bases, with 13 bases between the two germline ends. Germline assignment: CDR1 LGHNA and CDR2 YSLEER. CDR3 sequence reads: CASSQDFGGRYGYTF. CDR3 nucleotide sequence: TGCGCCAGCAGCCAAGATTTCGGGGGGCGTTATGGCTACACCTTC.